This T cell receptor (beta chain) was sequenced for a study of CD8 T cells in Susac syndrome. Multiple sclerosis controls were treatment-naive patients with stable or active relapsing-remitting disease. This clonotype has just one count. The antigen remains undetermined. After extraction with the RNeasy kit, about 0.45 to 1 ug of the RNA was reverse transcribed using random hexamers. Amplification of the TCR beta CDR3 was carried out by immunoSEQ multiplex PCR, which spanned a total of 54 Vbeta and 13 Jbeta segments. Via MiXCR, TCRdb re-called the immunoSEQ multiplex PCR reads, giving one row per CDR3 protein. There are 300,000 to 350,000 distinct CDR3 sequences in the sample; 92% occur only once, and approximately 0.065% lies in the top ten. CDR1 is MGHRA and CDR2 is YSYEKL in the germline V gene. Trimming shortened V by 3 bases and J by 1 base, and 12 bases separated the two germline ends. This CDR3 has 15 amino acids.

Study outcomes and limitations: The study recognized that its TCR sequencing and HLA analysis covered a relatively small number of individuals.

This receptor was taken from a human donor with multiple sclerosis. The specimen was CD4+ T cells from PBMCs. The V call is TRBV4-1, the J call TRBJ1-2, with a possible D match to TRBD1 (5 bases). CDR3 nucleotides: TGCGCCAGCAGCCAGCCAGGGAGGCTTAACTATGGCTACACCTTC. Protein sequence: CASSQPGRLNYGYTF.